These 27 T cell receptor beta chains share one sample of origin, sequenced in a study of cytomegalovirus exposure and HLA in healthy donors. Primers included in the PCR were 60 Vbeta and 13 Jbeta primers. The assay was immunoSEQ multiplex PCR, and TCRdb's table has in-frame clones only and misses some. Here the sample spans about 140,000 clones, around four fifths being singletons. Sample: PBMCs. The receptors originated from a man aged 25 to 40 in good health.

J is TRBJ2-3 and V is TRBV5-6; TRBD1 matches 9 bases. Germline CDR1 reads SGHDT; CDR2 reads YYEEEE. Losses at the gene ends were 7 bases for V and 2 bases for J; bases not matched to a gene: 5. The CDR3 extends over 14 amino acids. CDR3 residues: CASRWTGDTDTQYF. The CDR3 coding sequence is TGTGCCAGCCGGTGGACAGGGGACACAGATACGCAGTATTTT. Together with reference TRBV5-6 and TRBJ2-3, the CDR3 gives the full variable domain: DAGVTQSPTHLIKTRGQQVTLRCSPKSGHDTVSWYQQALGQGPQFIFQYYEEEERQRGNFPDRFSGHQFPNYSSELNVNALLLGDSALYLCASRWTGDTDTQYFGPGTRLTVL.

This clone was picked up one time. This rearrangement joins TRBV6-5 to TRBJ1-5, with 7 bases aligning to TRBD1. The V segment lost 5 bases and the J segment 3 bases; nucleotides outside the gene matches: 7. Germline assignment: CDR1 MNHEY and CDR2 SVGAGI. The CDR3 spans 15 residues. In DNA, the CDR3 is TGTGCCAGCAGTCCTGGACAGGATTACAATCAGCCCCAGCATTTT. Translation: CASSPGQDYNQPQHF.

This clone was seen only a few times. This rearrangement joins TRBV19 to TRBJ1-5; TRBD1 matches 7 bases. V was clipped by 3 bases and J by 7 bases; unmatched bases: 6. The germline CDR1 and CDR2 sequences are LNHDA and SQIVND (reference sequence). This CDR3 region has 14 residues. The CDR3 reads CASSMGQTGQPQHF. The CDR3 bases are TGTGCCAGTAGTATGGGACAGACGGGGCAGCCCCAGCATTTT.

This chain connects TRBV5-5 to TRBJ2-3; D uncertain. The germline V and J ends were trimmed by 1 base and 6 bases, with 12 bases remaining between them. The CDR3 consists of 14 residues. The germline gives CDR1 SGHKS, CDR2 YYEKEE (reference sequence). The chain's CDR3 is CASSLSSGPDTQYF. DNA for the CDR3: TGTGCCAGCAGCTTGTCTTCAGGCCCGGATACGCAGTATTTT.

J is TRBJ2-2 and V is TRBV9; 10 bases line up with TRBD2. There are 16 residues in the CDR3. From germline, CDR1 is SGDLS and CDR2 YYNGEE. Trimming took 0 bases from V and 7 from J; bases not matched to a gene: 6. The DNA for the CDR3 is TGTGCCAGCAGCGTAGACGGAGCGGGAGGGGTCGGGGAGCTGTTTTTT. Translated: CASSVDGAGGVGELFF.

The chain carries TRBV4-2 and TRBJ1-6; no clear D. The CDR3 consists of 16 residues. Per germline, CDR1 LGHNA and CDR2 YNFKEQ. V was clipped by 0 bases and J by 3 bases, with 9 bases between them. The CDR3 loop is CASSQEAVLYNSPLHF. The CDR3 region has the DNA TGTGCCAGCAGCCAAGAAGCGGTCCTCTATAATTCACCCCTCCACTTT.

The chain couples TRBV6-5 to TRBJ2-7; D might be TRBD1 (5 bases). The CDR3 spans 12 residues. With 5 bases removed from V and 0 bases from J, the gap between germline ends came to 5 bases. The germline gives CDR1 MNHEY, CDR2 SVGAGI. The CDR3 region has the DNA TGTGCCAGCAGTGACAGCTCCTACGAGCAGTACTTC. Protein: CASSDSSYEQYF.

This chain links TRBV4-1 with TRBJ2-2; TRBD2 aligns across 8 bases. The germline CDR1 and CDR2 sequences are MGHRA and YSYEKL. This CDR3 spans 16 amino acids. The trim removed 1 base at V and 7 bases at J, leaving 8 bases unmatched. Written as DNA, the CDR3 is TGCGCCAGCAGCCAAGGTACTACCAGCGGGAGCGGGGAGCTGTTTTTT. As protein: CASSQGTTSGSGELFF.

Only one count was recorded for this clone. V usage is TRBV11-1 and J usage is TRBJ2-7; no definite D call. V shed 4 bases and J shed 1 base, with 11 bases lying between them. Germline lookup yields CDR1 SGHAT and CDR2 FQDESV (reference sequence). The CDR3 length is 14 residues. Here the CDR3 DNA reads TGTGCCAGCAGCTCTCCCGGGTCTTCCTACGAGCAGTACTTC. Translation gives CASSSPGSSYEQYF. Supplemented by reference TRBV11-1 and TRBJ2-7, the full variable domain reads EAEVAQSPRYKITEKSQAVAFWCDPISGHATLYWYRQILGQGPELLVQFQDESVVDDSQLPKDRFSAERLKGVDSTLKIQPAELGDSAMYLCASSSPGSSYEQYFGPGTRLTVT.

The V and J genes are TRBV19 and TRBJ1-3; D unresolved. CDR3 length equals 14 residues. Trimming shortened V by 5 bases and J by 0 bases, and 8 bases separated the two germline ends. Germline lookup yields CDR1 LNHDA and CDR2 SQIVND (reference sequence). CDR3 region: CASSAGSSGNTIYF. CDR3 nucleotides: TGTGCCAGTAGTGCGGGTTCCTCTGGAAACACCATATATTTT.

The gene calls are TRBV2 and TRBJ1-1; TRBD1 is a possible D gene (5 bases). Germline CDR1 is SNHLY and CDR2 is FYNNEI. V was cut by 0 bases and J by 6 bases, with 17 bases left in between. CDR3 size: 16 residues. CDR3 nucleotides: TGTGCCAGCAGTGAAGCGAGTCAAGGGGTTCGGTCTGAAGCTTTCTTT. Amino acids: CASSEASQGVRSEAFF.

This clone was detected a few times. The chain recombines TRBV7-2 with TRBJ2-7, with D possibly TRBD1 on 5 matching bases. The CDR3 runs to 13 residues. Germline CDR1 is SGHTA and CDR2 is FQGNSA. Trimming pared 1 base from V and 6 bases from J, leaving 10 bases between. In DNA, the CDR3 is TGTGCCAGCAGCTTAGGGGGCAGTCCCGAGCAGTACTTC. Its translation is CASSLGGSPEQYF.

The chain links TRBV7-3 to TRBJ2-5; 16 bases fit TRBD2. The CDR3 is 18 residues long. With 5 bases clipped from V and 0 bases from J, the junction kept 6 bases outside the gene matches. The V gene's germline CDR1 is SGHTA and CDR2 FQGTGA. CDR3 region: CASSTSGTSGRDQETQYF. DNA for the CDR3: TGTGCCAGCAGCACTTCCGGGACTAGCGGGAGGGACCAAGAGACCCAGTACTTC.

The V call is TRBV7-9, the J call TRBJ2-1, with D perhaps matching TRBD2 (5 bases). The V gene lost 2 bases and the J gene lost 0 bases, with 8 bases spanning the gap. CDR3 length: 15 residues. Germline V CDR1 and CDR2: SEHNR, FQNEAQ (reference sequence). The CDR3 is CASSLYSGSYNEQFF. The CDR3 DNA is TGTGCCAGCAGCTTATACAGCGGCTCCTACAATGAGCAGTTCTTC.

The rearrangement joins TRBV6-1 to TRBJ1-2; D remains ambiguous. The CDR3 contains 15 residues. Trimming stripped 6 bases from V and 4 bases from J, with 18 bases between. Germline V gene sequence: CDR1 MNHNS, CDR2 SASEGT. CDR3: CASRRVSEGVYGYTF. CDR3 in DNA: TGTGCCAGCAGACGAGTAAGCGAGGGAGTCTATGGCTACACCTTC.

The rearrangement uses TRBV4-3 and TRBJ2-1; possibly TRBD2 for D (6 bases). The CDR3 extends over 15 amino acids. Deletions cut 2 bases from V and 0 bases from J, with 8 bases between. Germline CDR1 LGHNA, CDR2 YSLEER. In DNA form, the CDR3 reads TGCGCCAGCAGCCAACGGGAGAGCTCCTACAATGAGCAGTTCTTC. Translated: CASSQRESSYNEQFF.

CDR3 sequence: CASRFLAGTDTQYF. The CDR3 coding sequence is TGCGCCAGCAGATTCTTAGCGGGGACAGATACGCAGTATTTT. This chain connects TRBV5-1 to TRBJ2-3; 8 bases agree with TRBD2. CDR3 length: 14 amino acids. Trimming cost V 5 bases and J 3 bases; bases outside gene matches: 5. From germline, CDR1 is SGHRS and CDR2 YFSETQ.

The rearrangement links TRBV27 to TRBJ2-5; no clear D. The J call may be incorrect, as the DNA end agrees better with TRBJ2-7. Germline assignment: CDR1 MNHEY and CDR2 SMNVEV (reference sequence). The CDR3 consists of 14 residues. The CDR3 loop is CASSWSDSSYEQYF. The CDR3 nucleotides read TGTGCCAGCAGTTGGAGCGATAGCTCCTACGAGCAGTACTTC.

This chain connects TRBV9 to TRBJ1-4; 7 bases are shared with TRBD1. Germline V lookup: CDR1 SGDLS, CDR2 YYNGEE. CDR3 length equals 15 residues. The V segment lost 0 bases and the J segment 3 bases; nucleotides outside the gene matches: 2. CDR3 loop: CASSVAGQANEKLFF. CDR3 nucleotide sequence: TGTGCCAGCAGCGTAGCTGGACAGGCTAATGAAAAACTGTTTTTT.

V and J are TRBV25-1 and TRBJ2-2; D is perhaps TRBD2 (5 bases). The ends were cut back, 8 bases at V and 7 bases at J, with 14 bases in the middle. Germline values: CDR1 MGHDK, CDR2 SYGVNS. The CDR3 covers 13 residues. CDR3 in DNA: TGTGCCAGCGCACGGCCCGGGGACGGGGAGCTGTTTTTT. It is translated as CASARPGDGELFF.

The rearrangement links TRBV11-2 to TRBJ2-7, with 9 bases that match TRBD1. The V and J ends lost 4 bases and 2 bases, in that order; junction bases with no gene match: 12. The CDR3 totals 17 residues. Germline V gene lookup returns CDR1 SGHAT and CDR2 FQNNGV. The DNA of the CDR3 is TGTGCCAGCAGCTCAAGCGCCGGGACAGGGACCCCCTACGAGCAGTACTTC. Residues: CASSSSAGTGTPYEQYF.

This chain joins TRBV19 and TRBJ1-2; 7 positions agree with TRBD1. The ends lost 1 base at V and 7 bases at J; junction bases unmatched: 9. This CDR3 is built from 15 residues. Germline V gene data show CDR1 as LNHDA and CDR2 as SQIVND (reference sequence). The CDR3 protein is CASSIVQGQLSGYTF. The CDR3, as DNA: TGTGCCAGTAGTATAGTCCAGGGACAGCTGAGTGGCTACACCTTC.

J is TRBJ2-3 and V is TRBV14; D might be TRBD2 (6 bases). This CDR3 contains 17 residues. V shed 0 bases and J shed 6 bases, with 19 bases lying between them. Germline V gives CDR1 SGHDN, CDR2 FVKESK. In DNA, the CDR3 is TGTGCCAGCAGCCAAGATAGTAGCCTGGGGGGACGGGATACGCAGTATTTT. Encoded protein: CASSQDSSLGGRDTQYF.

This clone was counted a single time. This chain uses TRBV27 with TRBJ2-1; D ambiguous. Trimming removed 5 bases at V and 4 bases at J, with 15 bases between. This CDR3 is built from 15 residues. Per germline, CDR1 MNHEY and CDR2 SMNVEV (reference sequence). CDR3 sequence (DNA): TGTGCCAGCAGTGGCCTGAGAGGCAATTACAATGAGCAGTTCTTC. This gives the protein CASSGLRGNYNEQFF.

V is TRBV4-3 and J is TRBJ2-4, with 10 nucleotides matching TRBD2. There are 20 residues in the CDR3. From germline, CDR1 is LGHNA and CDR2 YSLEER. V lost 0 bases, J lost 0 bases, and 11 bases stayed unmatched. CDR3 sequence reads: CASSQDGWGLAWEAKNIQYF. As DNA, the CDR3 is TGCGCCAGCAGCCAAGATGGTTGGGGACTAGCGTGGGAAGCCAAAAACATTCAGTACTTC.

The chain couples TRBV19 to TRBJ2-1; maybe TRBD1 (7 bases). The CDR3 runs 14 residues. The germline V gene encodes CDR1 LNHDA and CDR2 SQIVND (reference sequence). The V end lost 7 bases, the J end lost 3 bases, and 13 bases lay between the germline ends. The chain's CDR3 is CASTAGQNYNEQFF. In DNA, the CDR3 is TGTGCCAGTACCGCGGGACAGAACTACAATGAGCAGTTCTTC.

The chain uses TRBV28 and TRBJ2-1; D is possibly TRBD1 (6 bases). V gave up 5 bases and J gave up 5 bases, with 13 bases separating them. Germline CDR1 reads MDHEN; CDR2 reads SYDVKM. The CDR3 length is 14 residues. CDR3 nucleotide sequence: TGTGCCAGCAGTCCCGGACAGCCCAACAATGAGCAGTTCTTC. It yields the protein CASSPGQPNNEQFF.